This T cell receptor (beta chain) was profiled in a study of shared clonotypes between healthy human individuals. CD45RO-negative, CCR7-positively selected cells formed the naive CD8 fraction, excluding terminally differentiated effector memory CD45RA+ cells. CDR3 length equals 11 residues. Trimming stripped 8 bases from V and 8 bases from J, with 12 bases between. The germline CDR1 and CDR2 sequences are MDHEN and SYDVKM. A word on this clone: The target antigen is unknown.

Broader study findings: Non-shared clonotypes had lower generation probabilities than clonotypes shared by all four sorted-subset donors.

Clones were sequenced by immunoSEQ multiplex PCR, and TCRdb holds only the in-frame ones, with some missing. This sample has under 600,000 clones, with 95% to 98% found just once. The chain employs TRBV28 and TRBJ1-1, with D possibly being TRBD1 (5 bases). Sequencing input: naive CD8+ T cells sorted from blood. The receptor was derived from a man between 25 and 39 years old in good health. The CDR3 sequence is CASGRGGEAFF. The CDR3 DNA follows: TGTGCCAGCGGGAGGGGAGGGGAAGCTTTCTTT.